Shown below are 30 T cell receptor beta chains from a single sample sequenced in a study of blood T cell repertoires in COVID-19. Sequencing was performed with immunoSEQ multiplex PCR; in TCRdb, only in-frame clones are kept and a portion is missing. The repertoire includes about 190,000 clones, around four fifths of them detected once, and about 3% sits in the top ten. The source material was peripheral blood. Receptor source: an elderly woman with active or convalescent COVID-19.

The rearrangement joins TRBV9 to TRBJ2-3, with D unclear. The CDR3 spans 12 residues. The germline V gene encodes CDR1 SGDLS and CDR2 YYNGEE. V dropped 5 bases and J dropped 2 bases, with 6 bases sitting between them. CDR3 in DNA: TGTGCCAGCAGTCTATACACAGATACGCAGTATTTT. This translates into CASSLYTDTQYF.

A single count supports this clone. CDR3 DNA sequence: TGTGCCAGTAGTATAGGTAGCACCGACGTACGCTACACCTTC. Translating it yields CASSIGSTDVRYTF. This chain links TRBV19 with TRBJ1-2; D call uncertain. Trimming cost V 1 base and J 9 bases, with 15 bases left between them. The CDR3 runs 14 residues. The V gene's germline CDR1 is LNHDA and CDR2 SQIVND (reference sequence). Looking up the rest from reference TRBV19 and TRBJ1-2 gives the full variable domain: DGGITQSPKYLFRKEGQNVTLSCEQNLNHDAMYWYRQDPGQGLRLIYYSQIVNDFQKGDIAEGYSVSREKKESFPLTVTSAQKNPTAFYLCASSIGSTDVRYTFGSGTRLTVV.

This clone was counted only a few times. This sequence joins TRBV28 and TRBJ2-7; tentatively, D is TRBD1 (5 bases). The CDR3 extends over 12 amino acids. The V gene lost 8 bases and the J gene lost 0 bases, with 8 bases spanning the gap. From germline, CDR1 is MDHEN and CDR2 SYDVKM. DNA for the CDR3: TGTGCCAGCCAGGGCGGCTCCTACGAGCAGTACTTC. Protein sequence: CASQGGSYEQYF.

The V call is TRBV4-3, the J call TRBJ2-7; possible D gene TRBD1, 5 bases. CDR1 is LGHNA, CDR2 YSLEER, per germline. CDR3 length equals 15 residues. Trimming pared 0 bases from V and 4 bases from J, leaving 13 bases between. The CDR3 DNA reads as TGCGCCAGCAGCCAAGATTTTCAGACAGAGTACGAGCAGTACTTC. It encodes CASSQDFQTEYEQYF.

V and J are TRBV5-4 and TRBJ1-4; 12 nucleotides line up with TRBD1. V gave up 3 bases and J gave up 4 bases; unmatched junction bases: 4. Germline assignment: CDR1 SGHNT and CDR2 YYREEE (reference sequence). The CDR3 is 16 amino acids. Here the CDR3 reads CASSSGQGANNEKLFF. Written as DNA, the CDR3 is TGTGCCAGCAGCTCGGGACAGGGGGCCAATAATGAAAAACTGTTTTTT.

This chain joins TRBV5-1 and TRBJ1-5, with TRBD1 identical over 7 bases. The V and J ends lost 4 bases and 4 bases, in that order; junction bases with no gene match: 8. Per germline, CDR1 SGHRS and CDR2 YFSETQ. This CDR3 is 15 amino acids long. CDR3 protein: CASSPWDSRNQPQHF. CDR3 nucleotide sequence: TGCGCCAGCAGCCCGTGGGACAGCCGAAATCAGCCCCAGCATTTT.

This chain links TRBV4-3 with TRBJ2-1; possibly TRBD2 for D (5 bases). Germline CDR1 reads LGHNA; CDR2 reads YSLEER. The CDR3 is 16 residues long. V was trimmed by 3 bases and J by 6 bases, leaving 18 bases between them. The CDR3 DNA reads as TGCGCCAGCAGCCAGGGATGGCTAGCAGTGGCCAATGAGCAGTTCTTC. This sequence encodes CASSQGWLAVANEQFF.

The chain couples TRBV6-5 to TRBJ2-5; 8 bases agree with TRBD1. The V gene end was trimmed by 6 bases and the J gene end by 0 bases; junction bases not matched to a gene: 6. The length of the CDR3 is 15 residues. Germline V gene lookup returns CDR1 MNHEY and CDR2 SVGAGI. For the CDR3, the DNA is TGTGCCAGCAGAGGGGACAGGCGAAACCAAGAGACCCAGTACTTC. This encodes CASRGDRRNQETQYF.

The gene calls are TRBV7-2 and TRBJ1-2; 9 bases map to TRBD1. V lost 3 bases, J lost 8 bases, and 10 bases stayed unmatched. There are 15 residues in the CDR3. CDR1 SGHTA and CDR2 FQGNSA come from the germline V gene. The CDR3 bases are TGTGCCAGCAGCTTGGTACGACAGGGGGTCGACGGCTACACCTTC. Translation gives CASSLVRQGVDGYTF. The complete variable domain, with remaining parts taken from reference TRBV7-2 and TRBJ1-2, reads GAGVSQSPSNKVTEKGKDVELRCDPISGHTALYWYRQSLGQGLEFLIYFQGNSAPDKSGLPSDRFSAERTGGSVSTLTIQRTQQEDSAVYLCASSLVRQGVDGYTFGSGTRLTVV.

The CDR3 reads CASSQVAGQGEKLFF. Written as DNA, the CDR3 is TGCGCCAGCAGCCAAGTGGCCGGGCAGGGTGAAAAACTGTTTTTT. The V and J genes are TRBV4-1 and TRBJ1-4; perhaps TRBD1 as D (5 bases). The CDR3 is 15 amino acids. Germline CDR1 MGHRA, CDR2 YSYEKL. The ends were cut back, 1 base at V and 7 bases at J, with 13 bases in the middle.

The chain uses TRBV29-1 and TRBJ2-7; 16 nucleotides align to TRBD2. Looked up from germline, CDR1 is SQVTM and CDR2 is ANQGSEA. The CDR3 is 16 residues long. Unmatched junction bases numbered 5, after V lost 4 bases and J lost 2 bases. This CDR3 reads CSVVGTSGGAAYEQYF. Here the CDR3 DNA reads TGCAGCGTTGTCGGGACTAGCGGGGGGGCAGCCTACGAGCAGTACTTC.

The chain has TRBV6-5 and TRBJ2-7; 8 nucleotides line up with TRBD2. J gave up 3 bases and V 0 bases, and 1 base lay outside the gene matches. The germline V gene encodes CDR1 MNHEY and CDR2 SVGAGI. The CDR3 covers 14 residues. CDR3 amino acids: CASSYSTSGYEQYF. CDR3 bases: TGTGCCAGCAGTTACTCCACTAGCGGCTACGAGCAGTACTTC.

The chain couples TRBV19 to TRBJ2-3; 7 bases map to TRBD1. The length of the CDR3 is 17 residues. The V gene's germline CDR1 is LNHDA and CDR2 SQIVND (reference sequence). The junction had 15 bases not matched to a gene; V was cut back by 7 bases and J by 2 bases. CDR3 in amino acids: CASTPHGQADTTDTQYF. The CDR3 DNA is TGTGCCAGTACCCCACACGGACAGGCCGATACCACAGATACGCAGTATTTT.

The chain carries TRBV28 and TRBJ1-2, with D perhaps TRBD1 (6 bases). The V gene's germline CDR1 is MDHEN and CDR2 SYDVKM. Trimming pared 6 bases from V and 5 bases from J, leaving 19 bases between. The CDR3 extends over 15 amino acids. The CDR3: CASSPSRGYGYGYTF. The CDR3 DNA is TGTGCCAGCAGCCCCTCCAGGGGATATGGATATGGCTACACCTTC.

J is TRBJ1-2 and V is TRBV3-1 (or the pseudogene TRBV3-2); TRBD1 agrees at 8 bases. The germline gives CDR1 LGHDT, CDR2 YNNKEL (reference sequence). The CDR3 consists of 14 residues. J was trimmed by 5 bases and V by 4 bases; bases with no gene match: 6. The CDR3 region is CASSRGTGIYGYTF. CDR3 sequence (DNA): TGTGCCAGCAGCCGGGGGACAGGAATTTATGGCTACACCTTC.

The rearrangement links TRBV19 to TRBJ1-2; TRBD1 agrees at 7 bases. Germline CDR1 reads LNHDA; CDR2 reads SQIVND (reference sequence). The CDR3 runs to 13 residues. J was trimmed by 2 bases and V by 6 bases; bases with no gene match: 3. CDR3 in DNA: TGTGCCAGTAGACCGGGACAGAACTATGGCTACACCTTC. It translates to CASRPGQNYGYTF.

The V call is TRBV7-3, the J call TRBJ1-2; 10 bases agree with TRBD1. The CDR3 extends over 16 amino acids. Germline V gives CDR1 SGHTA, CDR2 FQGTGA. J gave up 8 bases and V 2 bases, and 11 bases lay outside the gene matches. The CDR3: CASSLSGTGAQEGYTF. The CDR3 DNA follows: TGTGCCAGCAGCTTATCGGGGACAGGGGCCCAAGAGGGCTACACCTTC.

CDR3: CASSLGLGGSTSGYTF. In DNA, the CDR3 is TGTGCCAGCAGTTTAGGGCTCGGGGGATCCACTAGTGGCTACACCTTC. The V and J genes are TRBV28 and TRBJ1-2; the D gene is possibly TRBD1 (5 bases). The germline gives CDR1 MDHEN, CDR2 SYDVKM. Trimming removed 2 bases from V and 7 bases from J, with 20 bases in between. The CDR3 covers 16 residues.

This clone was seen more than once but under ten times. Other DNA sequences of this sample code for an identical CDR3. This sequence joins TRBV5-1 and TRBJ2-1; TRBD2 agrees at 11 bases. The J segment lost 4 bases and the V segment lost 1 base, leaving 4 bases of the junction unmatched. This CDR3 contains 16 residues. Germline V gives CDR1 SGHRS, CDR2 YFSETQ. For the CDR3, the DNA is TGCGCCAGCAGCTTGTCGGCTAGCGGGGGGTACAATGAGCAGTTCTTC. Translation: CASSLSASGGYNEQFF.

This chain links TRBV2 with TRBJ1-5, with TRBD1 matching 7 bases. V shed 7 bases, J shed 1 base, and the junction held 4 bases outside the gene matches. This CDR3 has 14 amino acids. Germline V gene sequence: CDR1 SNHLY, CDR2 FYNNEI. The chain's CDR3 is CASKGQLSNQPQHF. CDR3 coding DNA: TGTGCCAGCAAGGGACAGTTAAGCAATCAGCCCCAGCATTTT. Drawing the rest from reference TRBV2 and TRBJ1-5, the complete variable domain is EPEVTQTPSHQVTQMGQEVILRCVPISNHLYFYWYRQILGQKVEFLVSFYNNEISEKSEIFDDQFSVERPDGSNFTLKIRSTKLEDSAMYFCASKGQLSNQPQHFGDGTRLSIL.

V and J are TRBV2 and TRBJ1-2; 9 nucleotides agree with TRBD1. The V segment lost 5 bases and the J segment 5 bases; nucleotides outside the gene matches: 6. The length of the CDR3 is 14 residues. The germline V gene encodes CDR1 SNHLY and CDR2 FYNNEI. The CDR3 loop is CASSNLGQGYGYTF. The CDR3 nucleotides are TGTGCCAGCAGTAACCTTGGACAGGGGTATGGCTACACCTTC.

Written as DNA, the CDR3 is TGCGCCAGCAGCATCGACGGGAACTACAATGAGCAGTTCTTC. Its protein product is CASSIDGNYNEQFF. The chain recombines TRBV5-1 with TRBJ2-1; D might be TRBD2 (5 bases). CDR3 length equals 14 residues. Trimming took 4 bases from V and 3 from J, leaving 11 bases between them. Germline values: CDR1 SGHRS, CDR2 YFSETQ. Drawing the rest from reference TRBV5-1 and TRBJ2-1, the complete variable domain is KAGVTQTPRYLIKTRGQQVTLSCSPISGHRSVSWYQQTPGQGLQFLFEYFSETQRNKGNFPGRFSGRQFSNSRSEMNVSTLELGDSALYLCASSIDGNYNEQFFGPGTRLTVL.

In this sample, this clone turned up once. The genes are TRBV6-5 and TRBJ2-3; 8 bases map to TRBD2. The J segment lost 9 bases and the V segment lost 2 bases, leaving 10 bases of the junction unmatched. Germline loops: CDR1 MNHEY, CDR2 SVGAGI. This CDR3 is built from 15 residues. CDR3: CASSYARLAGGTQYF. The CDR3 nucleotides read TGTGCCAGCAGTTACGCCCGACTGGCGGGGGGAACGCAGTATTTT.

The V gene is TRBV5-1, the J gene TRBJ2-3; D is possibly TRBD2 (6 bases). The CDR3 has 15 amino acids. The germline V gene encodes CDR1 SGHRS and CDR2 YFSETQ. V was shortened by 4 bases and J by 1 base, with 13 bases between the two germline ends. The CDR3, as DNA: TGCGCCAGCAGCCAATCGGGGGACCGCACAGATACGCAGTATTTT. This translates into CASSQSGDRTDTQYF. The variable domain in full, with the rest retrieved from reference TRBV5-1 and TRBJ2-3, is KAGVTQTPRYLIKTRGQQVTLSCSPISGHRSVSWYQQTPGQGLQFLFEYFSETQRNKGNFPGRFSGRQFSNSRSEMNVSTLELGDSALYLCASSQSGDRTDTQYFGPGTRLTVL.

This chain connects TRBV30 to TRBJ1-5, with D possibly being TRBD1 (6 bases). The V gene's germline CDR1 is GTSNPN and CDR2 SVGIG (reference sequence). V lost 3 bases, J lost 3 bases, and 12 bases lay in between. The CDR3 has 14 residues. The CDR3 reads CAWSPDSPNQPQHF. The CDR3 DNA reads as TGTGCCTGGAGCCCGGACAGTCCCAATCAGCCCCAGCATTTT.

CDR3 loop: CASSQDLTSYFSGNTIYF. As DNA, the CDR3 is TGCGCCAGCAGCCAAGATTTGACATCGTACTTCTCTGGAAACACCATATATTTT. The chain has TRBV4-3 and TRBJ1-3, with D unclear. Looked up from germline, CDR1 is LGHNA and CDR2 is YSLEER. V was clipped by 0 bases and J by 0 bases, with 15 bases between them. This CDR3 has 18 residues.

The chain has TRBV4-1 and TRBJ2-1; 9 bases are a match to TRBD1. The CDR3 runs 15 residues. The germline CDR1 and CDR2 sequences are MGHRA and YSYEKL. J gave up 4 bases and V 3 bases, and 4 bases lay outside the gene matches. CDR3 in DNA: TGCGCCAGCAGCCAGTGGACAGGGGAGTACAATGAGCAGTTCTTC. Its protein is CASSQWTGEYNEQFF.

This chain connects TRBV19 to TRBJ1-5; 9 bases are shared with TRBD1. CDR1 is LNHDA and CDR2 is SQIVND in the germline V gene (reference sequence). The CDR3 sequence is 15 residues long. V dropped 7 bases and J dropped 4; count of bases not matched to a gene: 8. The DNA of the CDR3 is TGTGCCAGTACTTTGGGACAGGGAAGGAATCAGCCCCAGCATTTT. Protein: CASTLGQGRNQPQHF.

This chain links TRBV9 with TRBJ2-7, with 8 bases matching TRBD1. Germline CDR1 is SGDLS and CDR2 is YYNGEE. The CDR3 is 13 amino acids. V gave up 6 bases and J gave up 3 bases; unmatched junction bases: 5. CDR3 in amino acids: CASTTGGGYEQYF. The CDR3 DNA sequence: TGTGCCAGCACCACAGGGGGTGGCTACGAGCAGTACTTC.

This clone was picked up a small number of times. The rearrangement links TRBV28 to TRBJ2-7; 7 bases are shared with TRBD1. The germline V gene encodes CDR1 MDHEN and CDR2 SYDVKM. V shed 1 base and J 2 bases; nucleotides not matched to a gene: 5. There are 15 residues in the CDR3. The CDR3 coding sequence is TGTGCCAGCAGTTTATTATCCCAGGGGGCCTACGAGCAGTACTTC. It yields the protein CASSLLSQGAYEQYF.